What follows are 21 T cell receptor beta chains derived from one specimen sequenced in a study of CD8+CD57+ T cells in acquired aplastic anemia. In patients chosen for sequencing, flow cytometry had shown CD8+CD57+ cell expansion. For CDR3 and TCR beta VDJ profiling, genomic DNA was the template used. One entry per CDR3 protein results from TCRdb running MiXCR on the reads. The table lists 200,000 or so distinct CDR3 sequences, roughly 45% of them singletons. Sequenced sample: sorted CD4+, CD8+, or CD8+CD57+ T cells (not recorded which) from PBMCs. The source of these receptors is a human donor with aplastic anemia.

This clonotype showed up many times. The conserved phenylalanine or tryptophan is not found at the CDR3 terminus, so this likely reflects a read error. The DNA is omitted, as the CDR3 cannot be located on it reliably, and the CDR3 follows TCRdb's listing. The chain links TRBV7-9 to TRBJ2-7. 11 amino acids form the CDR3, both terminal residues included. Germline values: CDR1 SEHNR, CDR2 FQNEAQ (reference sequence). The CDR3 loop is CASSLIQEGTL.

This clonotype was counted many times. This chain uses TRBV7-9 with TRBJ2-7; D is perhaps TRBD1 (5 bases). This CDR3 has 14 residues. Trimming pared 5 bases from V and 5 bases from J, leaving 16 bases between. Germline V gives CDR1 SEHNR, CDR2 FQNEAQ (reference sequence). The CDR3 protein is CASSPDSLGNEQYF. The DNA for the CDR3 is TGTGCCAGCAGCCCCGACAGTCTGGGAAACGAGCAGTACTTC.

The chain couples TRBV15 to TRBJ1-1; 8 bases map to TRBD1. Trimming at V came to 0 bases and at J to 8 bases, leaving 14 bases not matched to a gene. Per the germline V gene, CDR1 is LNHNV and CDR2 is YYDKDF (reference sequence). This CDR3 contains 17 residues. The CDR3: CATSRERWTSRTGEAFF. The DNA of the CDR3 is TGTGCCACCAGCAGAGAGAGATGGACTAGTAGGACAGGGGAAGCTTTCTTT. Variable domain in full (rest from reference TRBV15 and TRBJ1-1): DAMVIQNPRYQVTQFGKPVTLSCSQTLNHNVMYWYQQKSSQAPKLLFHYYDKDFNNEADTPDNFQSRRPNTSFCFLDIRSPGLGDTAMYLCATSRERWTSRTGEAFFGQGTRLTVV.

The genes are TRBV10-2 and TRBJ2-7; D is perhaps TRBD1 or TRBD2 (5 bases each). CDR1 is WSHSY, CDR2 SAAADI, per germline. V lost 8 bases and J 0 bases, leaving 14 bases between the germline ends. There are 14 residues in the CDR3. CDR3 sequence reads: CASYPRGGSYEQYF. The CDR3 DNA sequence: TGCGCCAGCTACCCTCGTGGGGGCTCCTACGAGCAGTACTTC.

This clonotype was found many times. The rearrangement joins TRBV4-2 to TRBJ1-2; D gene unclear. This CDR3 region has 15 residues. Trimming left V 0 bases short and J 2 bases short, with 10 bases between. Germline values: CDR1 LGHNA, CDR2 YNFKEQ. CDR3 region: CASSQEGQENYGYTF. CDR3 in DNA: TGTGCCAGCAGCCAAGAAGGGCAGGAAAACTATGGCTACACCTTC.

Points on this clonotype: The CDR3 does not close with the conserved phenylalanine or tryptophan, likely indicating a read error. The DNA is left out, because the CDR3 cannot be placed on it with certainty; the CDR3 is given as TCRdb lists it. The CDR3 reads CASSPLRDR. The chain links TRBV14 to TRBJ1-4; the table's TRBD1 call for D was not verified on the DNA. Counting both end residues, the CDR3 totals 9 amino acids. Germline loops: CDR1 SGHDN, CDR2 FVKESK.

In regard to this clonotype: At one boundary the junction diverges from the germline segment, which might be a read error. The chain couples TRBV7-7 to TRBJ2-1; D is possibly TRBD1 (5 bases). Germline V lookup: CDR1 SSHAT, CDR2 FNYEAQ (reference sequence). CDR3 length equals 15 residues. CDR3 nucleotide sequence: TGTGCTAGCAGCCTAACAGGTAGCCCCTACAATGAGCAGTTCTTC. Amino acid sequence: CASSLTGSPYNEQFF. Together with reference TRBV7-7 and TRBJ2-1, the CDR3 gives the full variable domain: GAGVSQSPRYKVTKRGQDVTLRCDPISSHATLYWYQQALGQGPEFLTYFNYEAQPDKSGLPSDRFSAERPEGSISTLTIQRTEQRDSAMYRCASSLTGSPYNEQFFGPGTRLTVL.

This clonotype has a handful of counts. This clone may be a read error of a much larger clone one base away. The chain employs TRBV7-7 and TRBJ2-7; TRBD1 is a possible D gene (6 bases). Trimming stripped 6 bases from V and 7 bases from J, with 37 bases between. This CDR3 has 20 amino acids. Per germline, CDR1 SSHAT and CDR2 FNYEAQ (reference sequence). In DNA form, the CDR3 reads TGTGCCAGCAGTTCGTACCGGAGGACAATGTCGGGACATGGGTGGCTGGAGCAGTACTTC. Amino acids: CASSSYRRTMSGHGWLEQYF.

This clonotype was observed a few times. A read error is possible here, since a much larger clone lies one base away. V and J are TRBV19 and TRBJ2-2; D is perhaps TRBD2 (5 bases). The length of the CDR3 is 13 residues. Germline CDR1 reads LNHDA; CDR2 reads SQIVND (reference sequence). The CDR3 reads CGSTRVGTGELFF. The CDR3, as DNA: TGTGGCAGTACGAGGGTCGGCACCGGGGAGCTGTTTTTT.

The chain joins TRBV7-2 to TRBJ2-5; the D gene is possibly TRBD1 (6 bases). Germline values: CDR1 SGHTA, CDR2 FQGNSA. Deletions cut 5 bases from V and 0 bases from J, with 7 bases between. This CDR3 is built from 13 residues. The chain's CDR3 is CASSTGNQETQYF. The CDR3 nucleotides read TGTGCCAGCAGCACAGGGAACCAAGAGACCCAGTACTTC. Combining the CDR3 with reference TRBV7-2 and TRBJ2-5 gives the whole variable domain GAGVSQSPSNKVTEKGKDVELRCDPISGHTALYWYRQSLGQGLEFLIYFQGNSAPDKSGLPSDRFSAERTGGSVSTLTIQRTQQEDSAVYLCASSTGNQETQYFGPGTRLLVL.

For this clonotype: Since the CDR3 does not end with the conserved phenylalanine or tryptophan, this likely comes from a read error. No DNA is shown, since the ends of the CDR3 on it are uncertain; the CDR3 is the one TCRdb lists. The rearrangement links TRBV20-1 to TRBJ2-1; the D call in the table, TRBD2, was not verified against the DNA. The CDR3 has 11 amino acids, counting both end residues. The germline CDR1 and CDR2 sequences are DFQATT and SNEGSKA (reference sequence). The CDR3 sequence: CSAEGWTRPFL.

The chain combines TRBV25-1 with TRBJ1-1; a possible D gene is TRBD1 (5 bases). The CDR3 extends over 15 amino acids. With 7 bases removed from V and 7 bases from J, the gap between germline ends came to 22 bases. The germline V gene has CDR1 MGHDK and CDR2 SYGVNS. This CDR3 reads CASTNEEGQVFEAFF. In DNA, the CDR3 is TGTGCCAGCACTAACGAAGAGGGGCAGGTATTTGAAGCTTTCTTT.

The chain recombines TRBV10-3 with TRBJ2-7; 7 bases fit TRBD2. Germline CDR1 reads ENHRY; CDR2 reads SYGVKD. The junction had 11 bases not matched to a gene; V was cut back by 10 bases and J by 2 bases. The CDR3 runs to 14 residues. In DNA, the CDR3 is TGTGCCACCTCCCGTCTGACTAGCCCCTACGAGCAGTACTTC. This gives the protein CATSRLTSPYEQYF.

V usage is TRBV2 and J usage is TRBJ1-5, with a tentative D call TRBD1 (5 bases). This CDR3 is 12 amino acids long. Trimming left V 7 bases short and J 4 bases short, with 8 bases between. Germline CDR1 SNHLY, CDR2 FYNNEI. The CDR3 sequence: CASTGGNQPQHF. CDR3 bases: TGTGCCAGCACGGGGGGAAATCAGCCCCAGCATTTT.

There are many counts of this clonotype. This chain connects TRBV10-1 to TRBJ1-1; TRBD1 might be the D (6 bases). V dropped 3 bases and J dropped 1 base, with 9 bases sitting between them. CDR1 WNHNN and CDR2 SYGVQD come from the germline V gene (reference sequence). The CDR3 extends over 14 amino acids. This CDR3 reads CASSEGGANTEAFF. CDR3 bases: TGCGCCAGCAGTGAAGGGGGAGCGAACACTGAAGCTTTCTTT.

Remarks on this clonotype: Because the CDR3's place on the DNA is in doubt, the DNA is left out and the CDR3 is given as listed by TCRdb. The chain joins TRBV6-5 to TRBJ1-5. CDR1 and CDR2 (germline): MNHEY, SVGAGI. Counting both end residues, the CDR3 totals 13 amino acids. Here the CDR3 reads CASGTYEQYFGHF.

This sequence joins TRBV2 and TRBJ2-3, with a tentative D call TRBD2 (6 bases). Trimming removed 6 bases from V and 5 bases from J, with 18 bases in between. The CDR3 loop spans 15 amino acids. Germline CDR1 is SNHLY and CDR2 is FYNNEI. The CDR3 nucleotides read TGTGCCAGCAGCTCCCAAGGAGGGGTGGGAGATACGCAGTATTTT. Its translation is CASSSQGGVGDTQYF. The full variable domain, rest sourced from reference TRBV2 and TRBJ2-3, is EPEVTQTPSHQVTQMGQEVILRCVPISNHLYFYWYRQILGQKVEFLVSFYNNEISEKSEIFDDQFSVERPDGSNFTLKIRSTKLEDSAMYFCASSSQGGVGDTQYFGPGTRLTVL.

The chain joins TRBV19 to TRBJ1-5; 9 bases map to TRBD1. The CDR3 extends over 13 amino acids. CDR1 and CDR2 (germline): LNHDA, SQIVND (reference sequence). The trim removed 8 bases at V and 3 bases at J, leaving 2 bases unmatched. The CDR3 region has the DNA TGTGCCAGTGGGGACAGGGCCAATCAGCCCCAGCATTTT. It codes for CASGDRANQPQHF.

This clonotype was observed at least ten times. The genes are TRBV2 and TRBJ1-2, with a weak D call TRBD1 (5 bases). CDR1 and CDR2 from the germline V gene are SNHLY and FYNNEI. Trimming took off 5 bases at V and 1 base at J, with 17 bases between the two ends. CDR3 size: 16 residues. The CDR3 spells CASSRQLWDHNYGYTF. DNA of the CDR3: TGTGCCAGCAGTCGACAGCTATGGGATCATAACTATGGCTACACCTTC.

Note on this clonotype: Being one base from a much bigger clone, this may be a read error. This chain connects TRBV6-5 to TRBJ1-4, with 10 bases fitting TRBD1. CDR1 is MNHEY, CDR2 SVGAGI, per germline. This CDR3 region has 15 residues. The DNA of the CDR3 is TGTGCCAGCAGCAAGACAGGGGGCGAGAATGAAGAACTGTTTTTT. This codes for CASSKTGGENEELFF.

V usage is TRBV7-8 and J usage is TRBJ2-7; 11 nucleotides agree with TRBD2. The length of the CDR3 is 20 residues. The V gene end was trimmed by 2 bases and the J gene end by 0 bases; junction bases not matched to a gene: 15. From germline, CDR1 is SGHVS and CDR2 FQNEAQ. In nucleotides, the CDR3 is TGTGCCAGCAGCTTAATGGTTCGGCTAGCGGGAGGCCGGAGCTCCTACGAGCAGTACTTC. The encoded protein is CASSLMVRLAGGRSSYEQYF.